Judged by abundance, the clone carrying this T cell receptor (delta chain) is medium-sized (0.01 to 0.1%). Different DNA sequences within this sample yield the same CDR3. TCRdb reapplied CATT to the RT-PCR reads. Counted here are roughly 2,000 delta-chain clones, 2.5% to 3.5% occurring once; the ten biggest clones make up 45% to 55%. This sample was included in a study of gamma-delta T cells after stem cell transplantation. The clonotype was recovered from a human donor. It is not recorded whose cells these are; they may come from a transplant donor. Material: gamma-delta T cells.

CDR3 region: CACDTLLGDTDKLIF. CDR3 nucleotide sequence: TGTGCCTGTGACACTTTACTGGGGGACACCGATAAACTCATCTTT. J is TRDJ1 and V is TRDV2, with 8 positions matching TRDD3. The germline V gene has CDR1 GEAIGNYY and CDR2 EKD. Trimming at V came to 1 base and at J to 0 bases, leaving 3 bases not matched to a gene. This CDR3 has 15 residues.